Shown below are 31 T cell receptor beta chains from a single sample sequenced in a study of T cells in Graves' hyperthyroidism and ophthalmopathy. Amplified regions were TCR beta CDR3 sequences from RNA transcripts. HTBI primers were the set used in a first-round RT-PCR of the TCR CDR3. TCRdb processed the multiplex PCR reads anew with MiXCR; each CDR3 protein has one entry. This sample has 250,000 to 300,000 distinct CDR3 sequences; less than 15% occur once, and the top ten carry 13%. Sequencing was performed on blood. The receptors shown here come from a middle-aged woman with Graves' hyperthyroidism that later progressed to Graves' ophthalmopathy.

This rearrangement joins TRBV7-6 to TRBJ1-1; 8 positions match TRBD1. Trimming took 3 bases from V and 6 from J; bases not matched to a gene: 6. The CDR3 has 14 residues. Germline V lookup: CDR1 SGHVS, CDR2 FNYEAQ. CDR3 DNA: TGTGCCAGCAGCTTGCACAGGGGGGTTGCTGAAGCTTTCTTT. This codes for CASSLHRGVAEAFF.

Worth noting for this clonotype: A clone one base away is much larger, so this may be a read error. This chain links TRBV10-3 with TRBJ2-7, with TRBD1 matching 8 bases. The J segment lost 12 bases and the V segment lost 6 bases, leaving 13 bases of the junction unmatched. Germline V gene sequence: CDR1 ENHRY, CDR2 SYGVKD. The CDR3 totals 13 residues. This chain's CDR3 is CAIRDRDNVQRYF. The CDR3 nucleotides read TGTGCCATCAGGGACAGGGACAACGTTCAGCGGTACTTC.

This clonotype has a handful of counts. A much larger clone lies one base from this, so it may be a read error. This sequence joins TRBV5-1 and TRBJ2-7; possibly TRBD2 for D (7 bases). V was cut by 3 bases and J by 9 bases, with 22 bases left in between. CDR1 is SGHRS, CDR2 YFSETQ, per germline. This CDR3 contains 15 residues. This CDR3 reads CASSSETGRVGGQYF. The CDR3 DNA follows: TGCGCCAGCAGCTCCGAAACAGGGAGGGTAGGCGGGCAGTACTTC.

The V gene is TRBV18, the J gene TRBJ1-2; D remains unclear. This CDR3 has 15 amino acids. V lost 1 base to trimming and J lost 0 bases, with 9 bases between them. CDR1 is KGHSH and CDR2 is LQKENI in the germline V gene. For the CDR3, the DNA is TGTGCCAGCTCACCACGTGACAATCCTAACTATGGCTACACCTTC. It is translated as CASSPRDNPNYGYTF.

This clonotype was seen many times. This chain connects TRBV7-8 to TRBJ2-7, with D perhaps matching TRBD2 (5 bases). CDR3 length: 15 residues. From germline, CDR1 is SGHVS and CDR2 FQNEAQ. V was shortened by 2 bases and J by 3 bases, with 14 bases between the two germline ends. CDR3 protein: CASSLMPGLGYEQYF. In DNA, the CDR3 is TGTGCCAGCAGCTTAATGCCGGGGTTAGGCTACGAGCAGTACTTC.

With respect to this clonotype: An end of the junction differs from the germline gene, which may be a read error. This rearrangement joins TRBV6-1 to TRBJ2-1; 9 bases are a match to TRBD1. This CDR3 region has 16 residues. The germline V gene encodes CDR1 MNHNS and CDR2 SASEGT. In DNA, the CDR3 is TGCGCCAGCAGTGAAGGGACAGGGAGCTCCTACAATGAGCAGTTCTTC. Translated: CASSEGTGSSYNEQFF.

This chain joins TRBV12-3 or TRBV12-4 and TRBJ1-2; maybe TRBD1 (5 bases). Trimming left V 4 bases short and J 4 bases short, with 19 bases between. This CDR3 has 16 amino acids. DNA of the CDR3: TGTGCCAGCAGTTATGGGACTCTTAGAGGAGGCTATGGCTACACCTTC. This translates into CASSYGTLRGGYGYTF.

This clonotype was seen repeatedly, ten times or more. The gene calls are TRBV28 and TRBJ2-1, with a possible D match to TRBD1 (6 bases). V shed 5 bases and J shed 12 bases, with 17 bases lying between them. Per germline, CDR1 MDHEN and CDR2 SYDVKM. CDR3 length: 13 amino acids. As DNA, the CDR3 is TGTGCCAGCAGTCCAGGGGACACACATCGGCAGTTCTTC. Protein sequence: CASSPGDTHRQFF.

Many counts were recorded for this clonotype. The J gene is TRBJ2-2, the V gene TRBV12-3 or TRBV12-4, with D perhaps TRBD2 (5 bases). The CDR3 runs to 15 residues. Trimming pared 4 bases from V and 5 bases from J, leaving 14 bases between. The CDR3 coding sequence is TGTGCCAGCAGTTCCTTACTAGTAAATACCGGGGAGCTGTTTTTT. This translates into CASSSLLVNTGELFF.

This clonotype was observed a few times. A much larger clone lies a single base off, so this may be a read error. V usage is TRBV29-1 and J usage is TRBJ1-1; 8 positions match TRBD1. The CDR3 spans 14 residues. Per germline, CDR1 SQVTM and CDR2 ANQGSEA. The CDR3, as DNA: TGCAGCGTTGGAGAGGAAACAGGGGGATTTGAAGCTTCCTTT. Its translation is CSVGEETGGFEASF.

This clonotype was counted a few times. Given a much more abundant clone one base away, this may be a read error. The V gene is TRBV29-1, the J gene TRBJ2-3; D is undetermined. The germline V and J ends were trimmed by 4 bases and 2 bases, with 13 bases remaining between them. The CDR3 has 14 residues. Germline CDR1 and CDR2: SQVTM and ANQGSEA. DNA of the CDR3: TGCAGCGTTGGGGCCCGCCTCCACACAGATACGCAGTATTTT. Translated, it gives CSVGARLHTDTQYF.

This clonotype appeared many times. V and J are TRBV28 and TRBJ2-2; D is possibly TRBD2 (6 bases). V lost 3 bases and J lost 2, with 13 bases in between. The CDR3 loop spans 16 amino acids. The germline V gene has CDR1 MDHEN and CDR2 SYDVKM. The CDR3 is CASSFTGGLNTGELFF. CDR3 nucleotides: TGTGCCAGCAGTTTTACCGGAGGGTTAAACACCGGGGAGCTGTTTTTT.

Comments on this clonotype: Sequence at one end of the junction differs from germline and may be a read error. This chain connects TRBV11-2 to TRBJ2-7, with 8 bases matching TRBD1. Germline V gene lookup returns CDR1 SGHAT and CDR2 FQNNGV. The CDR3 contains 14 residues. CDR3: CANSAVQGVYEQYF. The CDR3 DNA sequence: TGTGCCAACAGCGCAGTACAGGGGGTCTACGAGCAGTACTTC. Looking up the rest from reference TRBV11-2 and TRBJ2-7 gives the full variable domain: EAGVAQSPRYKIIEKRQSVAFWCNPISGHATLYWYQQILGQGPKLLIQFQNNGVVDDSQLPKDRFSAERLKGVDSTLKIQPAKLEDSAVYLCANSAVQGVYEQYFGPGTRLTVT.

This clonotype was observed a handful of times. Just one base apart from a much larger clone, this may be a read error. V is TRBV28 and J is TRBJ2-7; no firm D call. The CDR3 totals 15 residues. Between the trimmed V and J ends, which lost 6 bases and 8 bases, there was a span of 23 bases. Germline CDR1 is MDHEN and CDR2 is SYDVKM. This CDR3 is CASRLAGGTPSKQYF. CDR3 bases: TGTGCCAGCAGGCTCGCCGGCGGAACCCCTTCCAAGCAGTACTTC.

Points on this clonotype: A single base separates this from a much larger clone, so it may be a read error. As DNA, the CDR3 is TGCGCCAGCAGCTCGGGACAGGGTGGGGATGAGCAGTTCTTC. Encoded protein: CASSSGQGGDEQFF. The chain combines TRBV5-1 with TRBJ2-1; TRBD1 aligns across 9 bases. This CDR3 region has 14 residues. Germline values: CDR1 SGHRS, CDR2 YFSETQ. The V gene end was trimmed by 3 bases and the J gene end by 8 bases; junction bases not matched to a gene: 6.

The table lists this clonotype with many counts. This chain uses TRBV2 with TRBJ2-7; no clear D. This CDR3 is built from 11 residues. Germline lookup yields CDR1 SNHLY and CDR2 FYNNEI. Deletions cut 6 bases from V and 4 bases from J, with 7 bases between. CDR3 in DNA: TGTGCCAGCAGGGCTGTGTACGAGCAGTACTTC. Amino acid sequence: CASRAVYEQYF.

CDR3 sequence (DNA): TGCGCCAGCAGCCAAGGGGGCGTCGGAAATGGCTACACCTTC. It is translated as CASSQGGVGNGYTF. The chain has TRBV5-1 and TRBJ1-2, with 7 nucleotides matching TRBD1. CDR1 and CDR2 (germline): SGHRS, YFSETQ. V trimming: 4 bases; J trimming: 6 bases; junction bases outside the gene matches: 9. The CDR3 contains 14 residues.

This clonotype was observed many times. Written as DNA, the CDR3 is TGTGCCAGCAGCTCAGCGACAGGGATCAACACCGGGGAGCTGTTTTTT. Its protein is CASSSATGINTGELFF. The chain links TRBV7-9 to TRBJ2-2; TRBD1 agrees at 7 bases. There are 16 residues in the CDR3. Germline trimming cut 4 bases from V and 2 bases from J; bases unmatched to any gene: 7. In germline, CDR1 is SEHNR, CDR2 FQNEAQ (reference sequence).

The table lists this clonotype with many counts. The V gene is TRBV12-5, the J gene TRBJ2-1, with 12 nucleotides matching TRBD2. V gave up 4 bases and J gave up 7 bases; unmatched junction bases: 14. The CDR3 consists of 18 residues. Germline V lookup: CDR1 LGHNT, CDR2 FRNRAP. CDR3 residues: CASGWARTSGNLSNEQFF. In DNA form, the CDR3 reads TGTGCTAGTGGTTGGGCCCGGACTAGCGGGAATCTTAGTAATGAGCAGTTCTTC.

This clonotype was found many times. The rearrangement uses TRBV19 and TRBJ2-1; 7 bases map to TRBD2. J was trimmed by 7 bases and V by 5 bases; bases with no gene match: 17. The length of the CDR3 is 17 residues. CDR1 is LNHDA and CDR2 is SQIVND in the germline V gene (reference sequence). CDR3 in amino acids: CASSPRGAGSFVNEQFF. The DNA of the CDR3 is TGTGCCAGTAGTCCCCGGGGAGCGGGAAGTTTCGTGAATGAGCAGTTCTTC. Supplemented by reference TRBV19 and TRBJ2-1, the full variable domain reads DGGITQSPKYLFRKEGQNVTLSCEQNLNHDAMYWYRQDPGQGLRLIYYSQIVNDFQKGDIAEGYSVSREKKESFPLTVTSAQKNPTAFYLCASSPRGAGSFVNEQFFGPGTRLTVL.

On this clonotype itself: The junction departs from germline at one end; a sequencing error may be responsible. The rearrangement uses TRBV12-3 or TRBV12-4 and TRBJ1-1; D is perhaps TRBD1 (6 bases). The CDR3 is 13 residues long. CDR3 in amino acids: CASSYDRSHEALF. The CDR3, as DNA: TGTGCCAGCAGCTATGACAGGTCTCATGAAGCTCTCTTT.

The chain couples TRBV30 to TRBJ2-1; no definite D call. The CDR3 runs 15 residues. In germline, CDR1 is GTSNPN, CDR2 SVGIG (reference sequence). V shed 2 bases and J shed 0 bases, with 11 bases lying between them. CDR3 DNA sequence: TGTGCCTGGAGTTTCGACTTGAGCTCCTACAATGAGCAGTTCTTC. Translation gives CAWSFDLSSYNEQFF.

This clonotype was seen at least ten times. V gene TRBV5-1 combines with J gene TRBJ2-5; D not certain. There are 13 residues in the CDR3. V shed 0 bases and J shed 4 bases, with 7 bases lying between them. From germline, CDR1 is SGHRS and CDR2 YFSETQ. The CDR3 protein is CASSLGPVETQYF. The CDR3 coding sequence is TGCGCCAGCAGCTTGGGCCCGGTAGAGACCCAGTACTTC.

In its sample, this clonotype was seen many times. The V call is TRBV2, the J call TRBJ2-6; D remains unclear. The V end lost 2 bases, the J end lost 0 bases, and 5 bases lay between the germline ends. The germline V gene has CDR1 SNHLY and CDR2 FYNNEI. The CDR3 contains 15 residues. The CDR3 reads CASSETYSGANVLTF. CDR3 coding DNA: TGTGCCAGCAGTGAAACTTACTCTGGGGCCAACGTCCTGACTTTC.

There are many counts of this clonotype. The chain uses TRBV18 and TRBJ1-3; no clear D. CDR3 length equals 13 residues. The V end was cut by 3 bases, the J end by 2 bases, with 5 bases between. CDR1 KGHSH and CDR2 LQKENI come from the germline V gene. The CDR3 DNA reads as TGTGCCAGCTCACCGGGCGCTGGAAACACCATATATTTT. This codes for CASSPGAGNTIYF.

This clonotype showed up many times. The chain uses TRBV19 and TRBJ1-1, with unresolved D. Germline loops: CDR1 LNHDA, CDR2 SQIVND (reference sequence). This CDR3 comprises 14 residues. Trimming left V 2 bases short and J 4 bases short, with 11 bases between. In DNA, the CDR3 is TGTGCCAGTAGTATATTAGCCGTTGGCACTGAAGCTTTCTTT. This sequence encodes CASSILAVGTEAFF.

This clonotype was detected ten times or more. The CDR3 loop is CASSKAGASYEQYF. The CDR3 region has the DNA TGTGCCAGCAGCAAAGCGGGGGCCTCCTACGAGCAGTACTTC. The J gene is TRBJ2-7, the V gene TRBV7-2, with TRBD2 matching over 8 bases. Germline V gives CDR1 SGHTA, CDR2 FQGNSA. V dropped 5 bases and J dropped 0; count of bases not matched to a gene: 3. There are 14 residues in the CDR3.

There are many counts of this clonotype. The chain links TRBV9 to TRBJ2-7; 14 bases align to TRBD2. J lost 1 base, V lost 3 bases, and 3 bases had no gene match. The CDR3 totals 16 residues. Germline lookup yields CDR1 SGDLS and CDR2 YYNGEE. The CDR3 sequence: CASSDGTSGSSYEQYF. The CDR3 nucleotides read TGTGCCAGCAGCGATGGGACTAGCGGGAGTTCCTACGAGCAGTACTTC.

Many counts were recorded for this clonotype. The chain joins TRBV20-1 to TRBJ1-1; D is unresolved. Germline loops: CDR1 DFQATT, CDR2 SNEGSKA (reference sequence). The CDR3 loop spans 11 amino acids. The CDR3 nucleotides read TGCAGCCGCGACACCAACACTGAAGCTTTCTTT. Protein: CSRDTNTEAFF.

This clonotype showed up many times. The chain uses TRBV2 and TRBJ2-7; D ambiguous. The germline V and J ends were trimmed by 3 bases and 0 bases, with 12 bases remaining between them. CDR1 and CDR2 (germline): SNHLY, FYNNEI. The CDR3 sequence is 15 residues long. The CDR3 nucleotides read TGTGCCAGCAGTGAGGGGTCCCTAACCTCCTACGAGCAGTACTTC. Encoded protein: CASSEGSLTSYEQYF.

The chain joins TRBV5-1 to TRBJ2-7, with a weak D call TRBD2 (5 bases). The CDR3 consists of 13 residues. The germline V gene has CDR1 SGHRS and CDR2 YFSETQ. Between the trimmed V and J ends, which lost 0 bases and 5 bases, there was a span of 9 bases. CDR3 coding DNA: TGCGCCAGCAGCTTGGTTTTCGGGAACGAGCAGTACTTC. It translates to CASSLVFGNEQYF.